Listed below are T cell receptor beta chains from one sample, sequenced in a study of type 1 regulatory T cells. TCRdb redid the calling of the reads with MiXCR, one entry per CDR3 protein. The sample shows 80,000 to 100,000 distinct CDR3 sequences, 30% to 35% of them seen only once. The sequencing input was CD4+ T cells, either the whole sample or a sorted fraction (not recorded which). The receptors here all came from a human donor in good health. Each CDR3 is given with its conserved first and last residue. The order of the fields is D gene, clone size, J gene, V gene, CDR3 protein, CDR3 DNA. A D gene is named only where the DNA matches it firmly. Only part of the rows carry a size: once, few, many, or a class if the clone is expanded.

D: NA; size: few; J: TRBJ1-1; V: TRBV28; CDR3: CASSLPPGQGEAFF; DNA: TGTGCCAGCAGTTTACCCCCAGGGCAGGGTGAAGCTTTCTTT
D: NA; size: NA; J: TRBJ2-1; V: TRBV29-1; CDR3: CSAMGGASEYNEQFF; DNA: TGCAGCGCCATGGGGGGGGCATCCGAATACAATGAGCAGTTCTTC
D: NA; size: few; J: TRBJ1-5; V: TRBV2; CDR3: CASSEEGRRIQPQHF; DNA: TGTGCCAGCAGTGAAGAGGGGAGACGTATTCAGCCCCAGCATTTT
D: NA; size: few; J: TRBJ1-1; V: TRBV5-1; CDR3: CASRQVLGGSRISNTEAFF; DNA: TGCGCCAGCAGACAAGTTTTGGGGGGGTCTAGGATCTCGAACACTGAAGCTTTCTTT
D: NA; size: few; J: TRBJ1-1; V: TRBV30; CDR3: CAWSNMRAEAFF; DNA: TGTGCCTGGAGTAATATGAGGGCTGAAGCTTTCTTT
D: TRBD2; size: few; J: TRBJ2-7; V: TRBV20-1; CDR3: CSASRVAGGTYEQYF; DNA: TGCAGTGCTTCCCGGGTGGCGGGAGGGACCTACGAGCAGTACTTC
D: TRBD2; size: NA; J: TRBJ2-2; V: TRBV6-2/TRBV6-3; CDR3: CASRDGLADTGELFF; DNA: TGTGCCAGCAGGGACGGACTAGCGGACACCGGGGAGCTGTTTTTT
D: NA; size: NA; J: TRBJ2-7; V: TRBV6-2/TRBV6-3; CDR3: CASSYYGGSYEQYF; DNA: TGTGCCAGCAGTTATTACGGCGGGTCCTACGAGCAGTACTTC
D: NA; size: NA; J: TRBJ1-6; V: TRBV9; CDR3: CASSVFEDNSPLHF; DNA: TGTGCCAGCAGCGTATTTGAGGATAATTCACCCCTCCACTTT
D: NA; size: NA; J: TRBJ2-6; V: TRBV6-6; CDR3: CASSYPGRGSGANVLTF; DNA: TGTGCCAGCAGTTACCCGGGCCGCGGCTCTGGGGCCAACGTCCTGACTTTC
D: NA; size: NA; J: TRBJ2-1; V: TRBV29-1; CDR3: CSVRDHYNEQFF; DNA: TGCAGCGTCCGGGACCACTACAATGAGCAGTTCTTC
D: TRBD2; size: NA; J: TRBJ2-7; V: TRBV9; CDR3: CASSVRSGSYEQYF; DNA: TGTGCCAGCAGCGTAAGGAGCGGGAGTTACGAGCAGTACTTC
D: NA; size: NA; J: TRBJ2-7; V: TRBV5-1; CDR3: CASGERTEKTHYEQYF; DNA: TGCGCCAGCGGGGAGAGGACGGAAAAAACTCACTACGAGCAGTACTTC
D: TRBD1; size: NA; J: TRBJ2-3; V: TRBV2; CDR3: CASRAGGVDMQYF; DNA: TGTGCCAGCCGAGCAGGGGGCGTAGATATGCAGTATTTT
D: TRBD2; size: NA; J: TRBJ2-1; V: TRBV6-6; CDR3: CASSYGTSGNNEQFF; DNA: TGTGCCAGCAGTTATGGGACTAGCGGGAACAATGAGCAGTTCTTC
D: NA; size: many; J: TRBJ2-3; V: TRBV19; CDR3: CASVRDDTDTQYF; DNA: TGTGCCAGTGTACGGGACGACACAGATACGCAGTATTTT
D: NA; size: few; J: TRBJ1-1; V: TRBV20-1; CDR3: CSARARGLTFF; DNA: TGCAGTGCTAGGGCAAGGGGTTTGACTTTCTTT
D: NA; size: many; J: TRBJ1-1; V: TRBV9; CDR3: CASSVGATNTEAFF; DNA: TGTGCCAGCAGCGTAGGGGCCACGAACACTGAAGCTTTCTTT
D: NA; size: NA; J: TRBJ2-3; V: TRBV19; CDR3: CASSIGQGADTQYF; DNA: TGTGCCAGTAGTATCGGACAAGGGGCAGATACGCAGTATTTT
D: TRBD1; size: few; J: TRBJ2-5; V: TRBV5-4; CDR3: CASSLVAGGGQETQYF; DNA: TGTGCCAGCAGCTTGGTGGCAGGGGGTGGTCAAGAGACCCAGTACTTC
D: NA; size: NA; J: TRBJ1-2; V: TRBV7-9; CDR3: CASSISPGDTYNYGYTF; DNA: TGTGCCAGCAGCATCTCCCCAGGCGACACATACAACTATGGCTACACCTTC
D: NA; size: NA; J: TRBJ2-2; V: TRBV20-1; CDR3: CSARMPANTGELFF; DNA: TGCAGTGCTAGGATGCCAGCGAACACCGGGGAGCTGTTTTTT
D: NA; size: NA; J: TRBJ2-5; V: TRBV9; CDR3: CASSVEAAGQTQYF; DNA: TGTGCCAGCAGCGTAGAAGCGGCGGGGCAGACCCAGTACTTC
D: NA; size: NA; J: TRBJ2-2; V: TRBV11-2; CDR3: CASSLERNTRELFF; DNA: TGTGCCAGCAGCTTGGAACGGAACACCCGGGAGCTGTTTTTT
D: TRBD1; size: NA; J: TRBJ2-7; V: TRBV6-1; CDR3: CASKPTGGYPYEQYF; DNA: TGTGCCAGCAAACCGACAGGGGGTTACCCCTACGAGCAGTACTTC
D: NA; size: NA; J: TRBJ2-6; V: TRBV20-1; CDR3: CSASARTGMGGANVLTF; DNA: TGCAGTGCTAGCGCTAGAACGGGTATGGGTGGGGCCAACGTCCTGACTTTC
D: TRBD2; size: few; J: TRBJ2-1; V: TRBV20-1; CDR3: CSASGGASGSYNEQFF; DNA: TGCAGTGCTAGTGGAGGGGCTAGCGGGTCCTACAATGAGCAGTTCTTC
D: NA; size: NA; J: TRBJ2-2; V: TRBV11-1; CDR3: CASKGGQALNTGELFF; DNA: TGTGCCAGCAAGGGGGGGCAGGCCCTGAACACCGGGGAGCTGTTTTTT
D: NA; size: many; J: TRBJ2-1; V: TRBV7-2; CDR3: CASSLLSGRGRSNEQFF; DNA: TGTGCCAGCAGCTTACTTTCCGGGCGGGGACGGAGTAATGAGCAGTTCTTC
D: NA; size: NA; J: TRBJ2-7; V: TRBV15; CDR3: CATSRDLRQISREQYF; DNA: TGTGCCACCAGCAGAGATCTCCGACAGATATCCCGAGAGCAGTACTTC
D: NA; size: NA; J: TRBJ2-5; V: TRBV5-1; CDR3: CASSLGGTQPQETQYF; DNA: TGCGCCAGCAGCTTGGGCGGGACTCAGCCTCAAGAGACCCAGTACTTC
D: NA; size: NA; J: TRBJ2-7; V: TRBV7-8; CDR3: CASSLGRSGYEQYF; DNA: TGTGCCAGCAGCTTAGGACGGTCAGGCTACGAGCAGTACTTC
D: NA; size: NA; J: TRBJ2-5; V: TRBV3-1; CDR3: CASSQDRGIATQYF; DNA: TGTGCCAGCAGCCAAGATAGAGGGATTGCGACCCAGTACTTC
D: NA; size: NA; J: TRBJ2-7; V: TRBV12-3/TRBV12-4; CDR3: CASSSMTPAYEQYF; DNA: TGTGCCAGCAGTTCCATGACACCTGCCTACGAGCAGTACTTC
D: NA; size: few; J: TRBJ2-1; V: TRBV7-2; CDR3: CASSLAPGLDIYNEQFF; DNA: TGTGCCAGCAGCTTAGCGCCTGGTCTAGATATCTACAATGAGCAGTTCTTC
D: TRBD2; size: NA; J: TRBJ2-1; V: TRBV7-9; CDR3: CASNPPPRLAVYNEQFF; DNA: TGTGCCAGCAACCCCCCACCCCGACTAGCGGTTTACAATGAGCAGTTCTTC
D: TRBD2; size: NA; J: TRBJ2-7; V: TRBV3-1; CDR3: CASSLSTFRTSGNYEQYF; DNA: TGTGCCAGCAGCCTCTCCACCTTCCGGACTAGCGGAAACTACGAGCAGTACTTC
D: NA; size: NA; J: TRBJ1-1; V: TRBV5-1; CDR3: CASSLVNEGRRTVTEAFF; DNA: TGCGCCAGCAGCTTGGTGAATGAGGGAAGGCGGACTGTCACTGAAGCTTTCTTT
D: TRBD2; size: NA; J: TRBJ2-1; V: TRBV7-9; CDR3: CASSQGLAGLYNEQFF; DNA: TGTGCCAGCAGCCAGGGACTAGCGGGACTCTACAATGAGCAGTTCTTC
D: NA; size: NA; J: TRBJ1-4; V: TRBV15; CDR3: CATSRDTRTAYNEKLFF; DNA: TGTGCCACCAGCAGAGACACTAGGACAGCCTATAATGAAAAACTGTTTTTT
D: TRBD1; size: NA; J: TRBJ1-2; V: TRBV12-3/TRBV12-4; CDR3: CASRATGQNYGYTF; DNA: TGTGCCAGCAGGGCAACGGGACAGAACTATGGCTACACCTTC
D: NA; size: few; J: TRBJ1-6; V: TRBV9; CDR3: CASSVEGHNSPLHF; DNA: TGTGCCAGCAGCGTAGAAGGGCATAATTCACCCCTCCACTTT
D: TRBD1; size: NA; J: TRBJ2-7; V: TRBV7-9; CDR3: CASRPGTGAYEQYF; DNA: TGTGCCAGCAGGCCCGGGACAGGAGCATACGAGCAGTACTTC
D: NA; size: many; J: TRBJ2-1; V: TRBV29-1; CDR3: CSVGLTAGNEQFF; DNA: TGCAGCGTTGGACTCACCGCGGGGAATGAGCAGTTCTTC
D: NA; size: few; J: TRBJ1-5; V: TRBV20-1; CDR3: CSASGASNQPQHF; DNA: TGCAGTGCTAGTGGGGCTAGCAATCAGCCCCAGCATTTT
D: NA; size: NA; J: TRBJ1-2; V: TRBV27; CDR3: CASSLLGFDGYTF; DNA: TGTGCCAGCAGTTTATTGGGCTTTGATGGCTACACCTTC
D: NA; size: NA; J: TRBJ1-6; V: TRBV10-3; CDR3: CAISPDLSNSPLHF; DNA: TGTGCCATCAGTCCGGACCTATCAAATTCACCCCTCCACTTT
D: NA; size: once; J: TRBJ2-3; V: TRBV21-1; CDR3: CARPAQGLTGTDTQYF; DNA: TGTGCCAGACCCGCACAGGGTTTAACTGGCACAGATACGCAGTATTTT
D: NA; size: few; J: TRBJ1-1; V: TRBV2; CDR3: CASSALGGGTEAFF; DNA: TGTGCCAGCAGCGCCCTTGGGGGAGGCACTGAAGCTTTCTTT
D: NA; size: NA; J: TRBJ2-5; V: TRBV3-1; CDR3: CASSQRGGGETQYF; DNA: TGTGCCAGCAGCCAAAGGGGTGGGGGAGAGACCCAGTACTTC
D: NA; size: few; J: TRBJ2-7; V: TRBV10-3; CDR3: CAISESIVGFYEQYF; DNA: TGTGCCATCAGTGAGTCGATTGTCGGATTCTACGAGCAGTACTTC
D: NA; size: many; J: TRBJ2-1; V: TRBV28; CDR3: CATGGWNNEQFF; DNA: TGTGCCACGGGGGGCTGGAACAATGAGCAGTTCTTC
D: TRBD1; size: NA; J: TRBJ2-2; V: TRBV10-3; CDR3: CAISESGGKTANTGELFF; DNA: TGTGCCATCAGTGAATCAGGGGGCAAGACCGCGAACACCGGGGAGCTGTTTTTT
D: TRBD1; size: once; J: TRBJ2-1; V: TRBV5-1; CDR3: CASSLGGDRGRLRNEQFF; DNA: TGCGCCAGCAGCTTGGGGGGGGACAGGGGTCGACTCAGGAATGAGCAGTTCTTC